This T cell receptor beta chain was sequenced for a study of Ad26.COV2.S vaccination and SARS-CoV-2 variants. Treatment in this sample: about 20 received Ad26.COV2.S at low or high dose, single or two shots; about 5 received placebo; per-sample allocation not given. Day 63 after the first vaccine or placebo injection was the time point for sampling. This Boston cohort included adults aged 18-55 years. Spike of the Wuhan-strain SARS-CoV-2 was expressed by an Ad26 vector, which formed the vaccine. The CDR3 has 17 amino acids. Per germline, CDR1 LGHDT and CDR2 YNNKEL (reference sequence). Losses at the gene ends were 0 bases for V and 9 bases for J; bases not matched to a gene: 14. Profiling relied on immunoSEQ multiplex PCR, and the TCRdb table lists in-frame clones only, not all of them. Of hundreds of thousands of clones listed, roughly 90% were seen once; the top ten hold approximately 12%.

V is TRBV3-1 (or the pseudogene TRBV3-2) and J is TRBJ2-1, with 7 bases matching TRBD2. Sample: peripheral blood, taken in a trial of Ad26.COV2.S vaccine versus placebo. The sequence was collected from a person aged 18-60 years who received the Ad26.COV2.S COVID-19 vaccine or a placebo. CDR3 bases: TGTGCCAGCAGCCAAGAAAGGGCTGGCGGGAGTTGCAGTGAGCAGTTCTTC. Residues: CASSQERAGGSCSEQFF.